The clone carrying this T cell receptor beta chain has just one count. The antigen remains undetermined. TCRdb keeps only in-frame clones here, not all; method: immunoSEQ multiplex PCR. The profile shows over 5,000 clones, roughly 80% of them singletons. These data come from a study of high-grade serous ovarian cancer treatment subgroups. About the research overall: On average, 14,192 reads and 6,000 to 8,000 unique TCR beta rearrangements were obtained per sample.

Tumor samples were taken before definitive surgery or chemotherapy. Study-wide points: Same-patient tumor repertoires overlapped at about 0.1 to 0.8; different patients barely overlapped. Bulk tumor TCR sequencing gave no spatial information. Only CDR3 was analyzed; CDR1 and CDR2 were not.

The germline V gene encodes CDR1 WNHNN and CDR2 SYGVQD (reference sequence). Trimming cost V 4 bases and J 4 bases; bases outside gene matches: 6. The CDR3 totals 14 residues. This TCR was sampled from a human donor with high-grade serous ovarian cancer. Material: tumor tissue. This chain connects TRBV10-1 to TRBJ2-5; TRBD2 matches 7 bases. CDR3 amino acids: CASSAGTIRETQYF. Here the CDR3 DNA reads TGCGCCAGCAGTGCCGGGACTATTCGAGAGACCCAGTACTTC.